Below, 28 T cell receptor beta chains from the same sample are listed, as sequenced in a study of T-cell reconstitution after alpha-beta-depleted transplantation in children. Construction of the TCRbeta library involved unique molecular identifiers. TCRdb called the PCR reads again in MiXCR, with one record for every CDR3 protein. The data contain about 420,000 distinct CDR3 sequences, roughly 10% of them singletons. Specimen: PBMCs from the stem cell graft donor, collected from the stem cell graft. The receptors stem from a human donor who donated a stem cell graft to a child with acute myeloid leukemia.

This clonotype was detected only a few times. The J gene is TRBJ2-7, the V gene TRBV7-2; D unresolved. The germline V and J ends were trimmed by 5 bases and 0 bases, with 8 bases remaining between them. This CDR3 is built from 13 residues. Per the germline V gene, CDR1 is SGHTA and CDR2 is FQGNSA. The CDR3 protein is CASSKKDSYEQYF. As DNA, the CDR3 is TGTGCCAGCAGCAAGAAGGACTCCTACGAGCAGTACTTC. The full variable domain, in which reference TRBV7-2 and TRBJ2-7 provide the parts outside the CDR3, is GAGVSQSPSNKVTEKGKDVELRCDPISGHTALYWYRQSLGQGLEFLIYFQGNSAPDKSGLPSDRFSAERTGGSVSTLTIQRTQQEDSAVYLCASSKKDSYEQYFGPGTRLTVT.

This clonotype came up many times. DNA of the CDR3: TGCGCCAGCACTTATGCAAGCCCTCTTACCGCGCTTACCCCCAATGAGCAGTTCTTC. This codes for CASTYASPLTALTPNEQFF. This sequence joins TRBV5-1 and TRBJ2-1, with unresolved D. CDR1 is SGHRS and CDR2 is YFSETQ in the germline V gene. The CDR3 length is 19 residues. V was clipped by 6 bases and J by 6 bases, with 31 bases between them.

This clonotype was detected a few times. This sequence joins TRBV9 and TRBJ2-1; D might be TRBD2 (5 bases). The CDR3 runs to 14 residues. V shed 2 bases and J shed 4 bases, with 10 bases lying between them. The germline gives CDR1 SGDLS, CDR2 YYNGEE. CDR3 protein: CASSVSSGYNEQFF. Here the CDR3 DNA reads TGTGCCAGCAGCGTCAGTTCGGGGTACAATGAGCAGTTCTTC.

This clonotype was counted only a few times. The chain joins TRBV20-1 to TRBJ2-1, with 11 nucleotides matching TRBD2. V shed 3 bases and J 5 bases; nucleotides not matched to a gene: 6. The CDR3 runs 15 residues. The germline CDR1 and CDR2 sequences are DFQATT and SNEGSKA (reference sequence). The CDR3 nucleotides are TGCAGTGCTAGCCTGGGACTAGCGGTCAACAATGAGCAGTTCTTC. This codes for CSASLGLAVNNEQFF.

This clonotype has more than one count but fewer than ten. V is TRBV12-3 or TRBV12-4 and J is TRBJ2-1; no reliable D call. The CDR3 runs to 11 residues. Trimming left V 4 bases short and J 8 bases short, with 6 bases between. The CDR3 nucleotides read TGTGCCAGCAGTTCTTTCTATGAGCAGTTCTTC. This codes for CASSSFYEQFF.

This rearrangement joins TRBV6-2 or TRBV6-3 to TRBJ2-4; TRBD1 or TRBD2 may be the D gene (5 bases each). The V and J ends lost 2 bases and 7 bases respectively, with 15 bases between them. Germline V CDR1 and CDR2: MNHEY, SVGEGT. CDR3 length equals 15 residues. The CDR3 sequence: CASSYGAFGGNIQYF. The CDR3, as DNA: TGTGCCAGCAGTTACGGGGCCTTCGGCGGGAACATTCAGTACTTC.

This chain uses TRBV6-1 with TRBJ1-1, with a possible D match to TRBD1 (5 bases). V was cut by 3 bases and J by 3 bases, with 8 bases left in between. The CDR3 spans 13 residues. The germline V gene has CDR1 MNHNS and CDR2 SASEGT. CDR3 DNA: TGTGCCAGCAGTGACACAGGCTACACTGAAGCTTTCTTT. The encoded protein is CASSDTGYTEAFF.

The V gene is TRBV20-1, the J gene TRBJ1-5, with a tentative D call TRBD1 (5 bases). V was trimmed by 5 bases and J by 1 base, leaving 12 bases between them. Germline CDR1 reads DFQATT; CDR2 reads SNEGSKA (reference sequence). This CDR3 is 14 amino acids long. The CDR3 region has the DNA TGCAGTGCTGGGGACGTAGGAAGCAATCAGCCCCAGCATTTT. It codes for CSAGDVGSNQPQHF.

The sample holds many counts of this clonotype. The V gene is TRBV29-1, the J gene TRBJ2-5, with 13 bases matching TRBD2. Trimming at V came to 3 bases and at J to 4 bases, leaving 2 bases not matched to a gene. Looked up from germline, CDR1 is SQVTM and CDR2 is ANQGSEA. This CDR3 is built from 14 residues. This chain's CDR3 is CSVEGLAGPETQYF. The CDR3 nucleotides are TGCAGCGTTGAGGGACTAGCGGGACCAGAGACCCAGTACTTC.

This clonotype was detected only a few times. The chain is built from TRBV7-2 and TRBJ2-5; no clear D. The CDR3 sequence is 14 residues long. Per germline, CDR1 SGHTA and CDR2 FQGNSA. Trimming cost V 1 base and J 5 bases, with 11 bases left between them. The CDR3 DNA sequence: TGTGCCAGCAGCTTAGTTGAAGGGTCCGAGACCCAGTACTTC. This sequence encodes CASSLVEGSETQYF.

Of note for this clonotype: Just one base apart from a much larger clone, this may be a read error. The gene calls are TRBV7-2 and TRBJ2-1; D may be TRBD1 (5 bases). V was clipped by 5 bases and J by 11 bases, with 19 bases between them. From germline, CDR1 is SGHTA and CDR2 FQGNSA. The CDR3 is 14 residues long. CDR3 sequence (DNA): TGTGCCAGCAGCAAACTGGGGCTGTTGGATCAGCAGTTCTTC. Protein sequence: CASSKLGLLDQQFF.

This clonotype was counted a few times. The chain links TRBV10-1 to TRBJ1-5; 9 bases match TRBD1. Germline trimming cut 0 bases from V and 2 bases from J; bases unmatched to any gene: 5. The germline V gene encodes CDR1 WNHNN and CDR2 SYGVQD (reference sequence). The CDR3 has 17 amino acids. The CDR3 here is CASSESLDRGCNQPQHF. CDR3 DNA: TGCGCCAGCAGTGAGTCGCTCGACAGGGGGTGCAATCAGCCCCAGCATTTT.

This clonotype was seen only a few times. The V gene is TRBV12-3 or TRBV12-4, the J gene TRBJ2-2; D is uncertain. The CDR3 is made up of 15 amino acids. V lost 3 bases and J lost 0, with 8 bases in between. CDR3 sequence (DNA): TGTGCCAGCAGTTTGATGGCCCCGAACACCGGGGAGCTGTTTTTT. Its translation is CASSLMAPNTGELFF.

A few counts support this clonotype. The chain employs TRBV12-3 or TRBV12-4 and TRBJ2-5; 7 positions match TRBD1. This CDR3 contains 13 residues. J was trimmed by 3 bases and V by 7 bases; bases with no gene match: 5. In nucleotides, the CDR3 is TGTGCCAGCACCCCGACAGGGAAAGAGACCCAGTACTTC. Protein sequence: CASTPTGKETQYF.

The V gene is TRBV20-1, the J gene TRBJ1-6; 9 bases match TRBD1. CDR1 DFQATT and CDR2 SNEGSKA come from the germline V gene (reference sequence). V shed 6 bases, J shed 7 bases, and the junction held 13 bases outside the gene matches. The CDR3 runs to 16 residues. For the CDR3, the DNA is TGCAGTGCAGCCGGGACAGGGAATGTCGTGAATTCACCCCTCCACTTT. Its protein is CSAAGTGNVVNSPLHF.

This clonotype has a count of ten or more. This rearrangement joins TRBV5-1 to TRBJ1-6; 9 positions match TRBD1. J gave up 9 bases and V 0 bases, and 1 base lay outside the gene matches. Looked up from germline, CDR1 is SGHRS and CDR2 is YFSETQ. The CDR3 is made up of 14 amino acids. The chain's CDR3 is CASSLGDRVSPLHF. The CDR3 DNA reads as TGCGCCAGCAGCTTGGGGGACAGGGTTTCACCCCTCCACTTT. The variable domain in full, with the rest retrieved from reference TRBV5-1 and TRBJ1-6, is KAGVTQTPRYLIKTRGQQVTLSCSPISGHRSVSWYQQTPGQGLQFLFEYFSETQRNKGNFPGRFSGRQFSNSRSEMNVSTLELGDSALYLCASSLGDRVSPLHFGNGTRLTVT.

This clonotype was detected ten times or more. The CDR3: CSAQIAGENEQFF. In nucleotides, the CDR3 is TGCAGTGCCCAGATTGCGGGGGAGAATGAGCAGTTCTTC. The rearrangement joins TRBV20-1 to TRBJ2-1; 7 bases match TRBD2. CDR3 length: 13 residues. Germline values: CDR1 DFQATT, CDR2 SNEGSKA (reference sequence). Germline trimming cut 6 bases from V and 7 bases from J; bases unmatched to any gene: 9.

V gene TRBV4-2 combines with J gene TRBJ2-7; TRBD1 might be the D (6 bases). Germline V gives CDR1 LGHNA, CDR2 YNFKEQ. The CDR3 extends over 15 amino acids. V lost 3 bases and J 0 bases, leaving 12 bases between the germline ends. The CDR3 sequence: CASSQGRDTSYEQYF. CDR3 coding DNA: TGTGCCAGCAGCCAGGGCCGGGACACCTCCTACGAGCAGTACTTC.

The chain employs TRBV25-1 and TRBJ2-7, with D possibly TRBD1 on 5 matching bases. The germline V and J ends were trimmed by 6 bases and 6 bases, with 15 bases remaining between them. CDR1 is MGHDK, CDR2 SYGVNS, per germline. The CDR3 totals 13 residues. The CDR3 DNA sequence: TGTGCCAGCAGGGGGCTAGGACGTTCCGAGCAGTACGTC. Amino acids: CASRGLGRSEQYV.

The table lists this clonotype with many counts. The rearrangement uses TRBV12-3 or TRBV12-4 and TRBJ1-2; TRBD1 matches 9 bases. CDR3 length: 14 residues. Unmatched junction bases numbered 5, after V lost 8 bases and J lost 1 base. The CDR3 here is CASFRTGDNYGYTF. The CDR3 bases are TGTGCCAGCTTTAGGACAGGGGATAACTATGGCTACACCTTC.

This clonotype turned up a few times. The rearrangement links TRBV7-3 to TRBJ2-1; 8 bases are a match to TRBD2. The CDR3 covers 16 residues. Per germline, CDR1 SGHTA and CDR2 FQGTGA. The V and J ends lost 2 bases and 8 bases, in that order; junction bases with no gene match: 11. The CDR3 DNA is TGTGCCAGCAGCTTAGGCGGGGGGAATCCCTCCCATGAGCAGTTCTTC. It translates to CASSLGGGNPSHEQFF.

This clonotype was seen more than once but under ten times. V gene TRBV5-5 combines with J gene TRBJ2-3; tentative D call: TRBD2 (6 bases). The germline gives CDR1 SGHKS, CDR2 YYEKEE (reference sequence). This CDR3 comprises 14 residues. V lost 4 bases to trimming and J lost 2 bases, with 11 bases between them. Here the CDR3 reads CASSPSAFTDTQYF. The CDR3 DNA sequence: TGTGCCAGCAGCCCTAGCGCCTTCACAGATACGCAGTATTTT.

The table lists this clonotype with many counts. The chain is built from TRBV5-1 and TRBJ2-2; no reliable D call. The germline CDR1 and CDR2 sequences are SGHRS and YFSETQ. V was cut by 2 bases and J by 3 bases, with 2 bases left in between. The CDR3 is made up of 12 amino acids. The CDR3: CASSFHTGELFF. Written as DNA, the CDR3 is TGCGCCAGCAGCTTCCACACCGGGGAGCTGTTTTTT. Based on the CDR3 plus reference TRBV5-1 and TRBJ2-2, the full variable domain is KAGVTQTPRYLIKTRGQQVTLSCSPISGHRSVSWYQQTPGQGLQFLFEYFSETQRNKGNFPGRFSGRQFSNSRSEMNVSTLELGDSALYLCASSFHTGELFFGEGSRLTVL.

This clonotype showed up just a few times. The V and J genes are TRBV20-1 and TRBJ2-1; TRBD2 matches 9 bases. The CDR3 extends over 14 amino acids. CDR1 is DFQATT and CDR2 is SNEGSKA in the germline V gene (reference sequence). V was pared by 3 bases and J by 5 bases, with 5 bases of the junction left unmatched. CDR3 sequence reads: CSASFERGDNEQFF. In DNA form, the CDR3 reads TGCAGTGCTAGTTTCGAGCGGGGGGACAATGAGCAGTTCTTC.

About this clonotype: The germline gene is not matched at one end of the junction; a read error may be the cause. This sequence joins TRBV3-1 and TRBJ2-5, with D maybe TRBD1 (5 bases). Per the germline V gene, CDR1 is LGHDT and CDR2 is YNNKEL (reference sequence). The CDR3 length is 13 residues. The CDR3: CASSQDQARTTDF. In nucleotides, the CDR3 is TGTGCCAGCAGCCAAGATCAAGCTAGGACAACGGACTTC.

This clonotype was counted at least ten times. The chain couples TRBV7-6 to TRBJ1-1; 7 nucleotides match TRBD1. The J segment lost 3 bases and the V segment lost 5 bases, leaving 3 bases of the junction unmatched. CDR3 length equals 13 residues. The V gene's germline CDR1 is SGHVS and CDR2 FNYEAQ. The DNA of the CDR3 is TGTGCCAGCAGCGAGACAGGGTACACTGAAGCTTTCTTT. This translates into CASSETGYTEAFF. Full variable domain (remainder filled in from reference TRBV7-6 and TRBJ1-1): GAGVSQSPRYKVTKRGQDVALRCDPISGHVSLYWYRQALGQGPEFLTYFNYEAQQDKSGLPNDRFSAERPEGSISTLTIQRTEQRDSAMYRCASSETGYTEAFFGQGTRLTVV.

This clonotype was detected a few times. The genes are TRBV5-1 and TRBJ1-4; maybe TRBD1 (5 bases). Trimming shortened V by 4 bases and J by 6 bases, and 19 bases separated the two germline ends. The CDR3 length is 16 residues. CDR1 is SGHRS and CDR2 is YFSETQ in the germline V gene. The chain's CDR3 is CASSLQGGGLHEKLFF. The DNA of the CDR3 is TGCGCCAGCAGCCTCCAAGGCGGGGGATTACATGAAAAACTGTTTTTT.

In its sample, this clonotype was seen many times. The rearrangement joins TRBV12-3 or TRBV12-4 to TRBJ2-7; possible D gene TRBD2, 5 bases. The CDR3 is 13 amino acids. V was clipped by 3 bases and J by 2 bases, with 8 bases between them. The CDR3: CASSLRGPYEQYF. CDR3 bases: TGTGCCAGCAGTTTGCGAGGGCCCTACGAGCAGTACTTC.